This entry concerns a single T cell receptor (beta chain). The antigen is undetermined. This sample was taken from a study of OX40 agonist ivuxolimab in advanced cancers. In the study overall: Over 30% of patients had received prior checkpoint inhibitor therapy.

Findings of the study overall: Averaging showed that CD8+ T cells had more expanded clones than CD4+ did. Undetermined was the antigen specificity of the expanded peripheral T cells.

Systemic immunosuppression or a history of autoimmune disease excluded patients. Clones were sequenced by immunoSEQ multiplex PCR, and TCRdb holds only the in-frame ones, with some missing. Counted here are 60,000 to 70,000 clones, about 81% occurring once; the ten biggest clones make up about 0.42%. Trimming at V came to 0 bases and at J to 7 bases, leaving 3 bases not matched to a gene. The CDR3 contains 15 residues. Germline loops: CDR1 SGHDT, CDR2 YYEEEE. The material sequenced was CD4+ or CD8+ T cells sorted from blood, taken in a trial of the OX40 agonist ivuxolimab. This chain joins TRBV5-6 and TRBJ1-5; TRBD1 agrees at 11 bases. The TCR was taken from an adult with an advanced solid tumor such as melanoma, head and neck, liver or kidney cancer. The CDR3 DNA is TGTGCCAGCAGCTTGGGGACAGGGGGCGGGCAGCCCCAGCATTTT. This translates into CASSLGTGGGQPQHF.